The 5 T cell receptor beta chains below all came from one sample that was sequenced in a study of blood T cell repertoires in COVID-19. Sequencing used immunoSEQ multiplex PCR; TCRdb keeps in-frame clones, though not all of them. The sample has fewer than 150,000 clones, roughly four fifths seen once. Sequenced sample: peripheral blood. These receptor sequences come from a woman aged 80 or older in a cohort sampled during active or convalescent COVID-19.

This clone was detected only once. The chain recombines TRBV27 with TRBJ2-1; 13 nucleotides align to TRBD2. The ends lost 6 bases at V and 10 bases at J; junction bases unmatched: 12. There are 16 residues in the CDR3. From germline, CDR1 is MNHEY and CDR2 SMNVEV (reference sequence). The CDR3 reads CASSPATSGGAGEQFF. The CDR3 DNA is TGTGCCAGCAGCCCTGCAACTAGCGGGGGGGCCGGGGAGCAGTTCTTC.

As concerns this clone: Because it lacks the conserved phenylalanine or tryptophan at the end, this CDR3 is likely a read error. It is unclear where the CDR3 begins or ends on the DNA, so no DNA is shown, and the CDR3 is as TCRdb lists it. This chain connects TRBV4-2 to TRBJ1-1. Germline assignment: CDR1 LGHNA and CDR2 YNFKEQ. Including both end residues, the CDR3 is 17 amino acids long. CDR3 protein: CASSQALQAGIPSPQVL.

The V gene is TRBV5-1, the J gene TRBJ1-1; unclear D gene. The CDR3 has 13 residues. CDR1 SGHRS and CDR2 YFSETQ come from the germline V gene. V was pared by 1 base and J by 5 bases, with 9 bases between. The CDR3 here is CASSLFLSTEAFF. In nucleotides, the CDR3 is TGCGCCAGCAGCTTGTTTCTGAGTACTGAAGCTTTCTTT.

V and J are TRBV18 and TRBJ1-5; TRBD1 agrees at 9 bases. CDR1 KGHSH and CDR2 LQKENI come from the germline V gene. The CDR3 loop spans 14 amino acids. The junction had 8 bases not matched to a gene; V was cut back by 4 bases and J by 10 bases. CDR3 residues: CASSQDRGASPQHF. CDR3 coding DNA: TGTGCCAGCTCACAAGACAGGGGGGCGAGCCCCCAGCATTTT.

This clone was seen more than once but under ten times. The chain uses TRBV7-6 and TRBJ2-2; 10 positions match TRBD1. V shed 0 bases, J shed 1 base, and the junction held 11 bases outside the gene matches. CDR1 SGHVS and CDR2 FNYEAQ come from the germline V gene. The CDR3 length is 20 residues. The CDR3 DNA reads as TGTGCCAGCAGCTTAGCGCGGGGACAGGGGCGAGATTTGAACACCGGGGAGCTGTTTTTT. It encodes CASSLARGQGRDLNTGELFF.